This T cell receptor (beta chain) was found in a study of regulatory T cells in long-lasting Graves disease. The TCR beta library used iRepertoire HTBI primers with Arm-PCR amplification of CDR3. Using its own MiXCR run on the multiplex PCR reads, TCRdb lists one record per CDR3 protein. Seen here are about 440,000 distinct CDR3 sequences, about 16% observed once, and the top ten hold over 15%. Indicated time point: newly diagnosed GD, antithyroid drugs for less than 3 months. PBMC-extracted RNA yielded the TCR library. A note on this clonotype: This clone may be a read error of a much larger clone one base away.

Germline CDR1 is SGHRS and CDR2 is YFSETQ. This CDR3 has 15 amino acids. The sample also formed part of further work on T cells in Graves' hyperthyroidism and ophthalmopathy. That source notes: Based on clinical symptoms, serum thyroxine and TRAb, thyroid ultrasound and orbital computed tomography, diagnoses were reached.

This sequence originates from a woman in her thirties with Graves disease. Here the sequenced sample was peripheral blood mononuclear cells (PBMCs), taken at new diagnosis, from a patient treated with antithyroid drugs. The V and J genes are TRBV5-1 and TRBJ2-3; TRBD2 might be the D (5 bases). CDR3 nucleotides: TGCGCCAGCAAAGATTGGGGTGCTAGCACAGATACGCACTATTTT. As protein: CASKDWGASTDTHYF.